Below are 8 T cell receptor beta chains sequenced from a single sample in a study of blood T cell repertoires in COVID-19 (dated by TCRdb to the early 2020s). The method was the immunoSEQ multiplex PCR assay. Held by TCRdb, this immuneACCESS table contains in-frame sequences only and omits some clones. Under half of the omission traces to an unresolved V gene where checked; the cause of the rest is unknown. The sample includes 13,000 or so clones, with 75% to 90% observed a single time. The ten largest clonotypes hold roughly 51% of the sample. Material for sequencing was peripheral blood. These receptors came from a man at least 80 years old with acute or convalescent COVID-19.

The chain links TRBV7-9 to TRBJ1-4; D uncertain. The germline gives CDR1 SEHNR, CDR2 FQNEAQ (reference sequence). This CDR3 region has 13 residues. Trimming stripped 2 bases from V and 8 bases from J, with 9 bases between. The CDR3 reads CASSLNQREKLFF. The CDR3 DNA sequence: TGTGCCAGCAGCTTAAACCAGAGGGAAAAACTGTTTTTT.

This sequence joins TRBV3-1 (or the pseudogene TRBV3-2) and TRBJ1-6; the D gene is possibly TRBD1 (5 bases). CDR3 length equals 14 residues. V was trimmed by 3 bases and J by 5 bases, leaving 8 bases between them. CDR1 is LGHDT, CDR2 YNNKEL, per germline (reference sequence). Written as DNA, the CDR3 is TGTGCCAGCAGCCAGGGACTCGATAATTCACCCCTCCACTTT. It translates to CASSQGLDNSPLHF.

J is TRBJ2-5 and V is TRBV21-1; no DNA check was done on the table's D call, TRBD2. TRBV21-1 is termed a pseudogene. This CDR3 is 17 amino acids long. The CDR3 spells CASSKEGGRRSQETQYF. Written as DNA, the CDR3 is TGTGCCAGCAGCAAAGAGGGGGGGCGCAGAAGTCAAGAGACCCAGTACTTC.

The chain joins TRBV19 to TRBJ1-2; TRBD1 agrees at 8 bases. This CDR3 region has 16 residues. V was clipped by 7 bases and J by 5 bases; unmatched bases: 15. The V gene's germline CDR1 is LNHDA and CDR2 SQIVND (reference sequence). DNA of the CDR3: TGTGCCAGTATGCGGGAGACAGGGGCCCCTTCGTATGGCTACACCTTC. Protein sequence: CASMRETGAPSYGYTF.

This chain's CDR3 is CASRPRWTGVPETQYF. The CDR3 DNA reads TGTGCCAGCAGACCGCGGTGGACAGGGGTCCCAGAGACCCAGTACTTC. The chain combines TRBV5-5 with TRBJ2-5; the match to TRBD1 covers 9 bases. Germline V lookup: CDR1 SGHKS, CDR2 YYEKEE (reference sequence). The CDR3 extends over 16 amino acids. Trimming cost V 5 bases and J 4 bases; bases outside gene matches: 12.

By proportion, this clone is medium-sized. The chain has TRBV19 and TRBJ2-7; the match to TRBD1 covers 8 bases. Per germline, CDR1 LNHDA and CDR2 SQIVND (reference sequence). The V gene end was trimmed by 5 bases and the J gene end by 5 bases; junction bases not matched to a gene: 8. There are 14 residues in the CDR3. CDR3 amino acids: CASSLLGQGDEQYF. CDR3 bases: TGTGCCAGTAGTCTACTCGGACAGGGCGACGAGCAGTACTTC.

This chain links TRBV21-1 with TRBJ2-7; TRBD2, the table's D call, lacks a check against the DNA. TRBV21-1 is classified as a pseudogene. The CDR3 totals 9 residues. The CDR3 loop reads CARRVEQYF. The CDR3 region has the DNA TGTGCCAGACGGGTCGAGCAGTACTTC.

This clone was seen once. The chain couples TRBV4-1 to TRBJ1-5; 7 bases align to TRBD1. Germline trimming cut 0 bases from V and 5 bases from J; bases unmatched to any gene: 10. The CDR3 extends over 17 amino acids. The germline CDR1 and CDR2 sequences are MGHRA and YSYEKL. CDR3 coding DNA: TGCGCCAGCAGCCAAGATAGTTGGGGACAGTCCCATCAGCCCCAGCATTTT. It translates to CASSQDSWGQSHQPQHF.